The 26 T cell receptor beta chains below all came from one sample that was sequenced in a study of T cell responses to AZD1222 COVID-19 vaccine. TCRdb's table, derived via immunoSEQ multiplex PCR, lists solely in-frame clones and lacks some. Of roughly 72,000 clones detected, about nine tenths appear once; the ten largest clones hold roughly 10%. The sample here was peripheral blood, taken 28 days after the second dose of the MenACWY control vaccine. These receptors all stem from an adult who received the MenACWY meningococcal vaccine as a control.

This clone was detected a few times. This same CDR3 is encoded by further DNA sequences in the sample. This sequence joins TRBV7-9 and TRBJ2-5; 9 bases agree with TRBD2. The ends lost 1 base at V and 5 bases at J; junction bases unmatched: 5. CDR3 size: 15 residues. Germline assignment: CDR1 SEHNR and CDR2 FQNEAQ (reference sequence). This chain's CDR3 is CASSLEAGGWETQYF. DNA for the CDR3: TGTGCCAGCAGCTTAGAAGCGGGGGGCTGGGAGACCCAGTACTTC.

This chain uses TRBV9 with TRBJ2-7; either TRBD1 or TRBD2 may fit D (5 bases each). With 2 bases removed from V and 2 bases from J, the gap between germline ends came to 17 bases. Germline CDR1 is SGDLS and CDR2 is YYNGEE. This CDR3 contains 16 residues. The DNA for the CDR3 is TGTGCCAGCAGCGTTGGGGGAACGGCAGGGACCTACGAGCAGTACTTC. The encoded protein is CASSVGGTAGTYEQYF.

The chain uses TRBV19 and TRBJ1-1, with D possibly matching TRBD1 (5 bases). Germline V lookup: CDR1 LNHDA, CDR2 SQIVND (reference sequence). V lost 8 bases and J 7 bases, leaving 11 bases between the germline ends. The CDR3 runs 11 residues. The CDR3 sequence is CASGGLGEAFF. The DNA for the CDR3 is TGTGCCAGTGGGGGTTTGGGTGAAGCTTTCTTT.

The chain combines TRBV9 with TRBJ1-6; D gene ambiguous. V was clipped by 1 base and J by 5 bases, with 13 bases between them. The CDR3 sequence is 16 residues long. Germline V gives CDR1 SGDLS, CDR2 YYNGEE. The CDR3 nucleotides read TGTGCCAGCAGCGTAAGACCAGGACGGAATAATTCACCCCTCCACTTT. Translated, it gives CASSVRPGRNNSPLHF.

The rearrangement links TRBV15 to TRBJ1-3; D unresolved. Germline CDR1 is LNHNV and CDR2 is YYDKDF (reference sequence). This CDR3 is 16 amino acids long. Trimming took off 0 bases at V and 0 bases at J, with 9 bases between the two ends. Here the CDR3 reads CATSRDRTTSGNTIYF. The CDR3 DNA reads as TGTGCCACCAGCAGAGATCGGACTACCTCTGGAAACACCATATATTTT.

The rearrangement joins TRBV3-1 (or the pseudogene TRBV3-2) to TRBJ2-6; a possible D gene is TRBD1 (6 bases). The germline CDR1 and CDR2 sequences are LGHDT and YNNKEL (reference sequence). V gave up 4 bases and J gave up 0 bases, with 10 bases separating them. This CDR3 has 16 amino acids. The CDR3 spells CASSPQQGSGANVLTF. The CDR3, as DNA: TGTGCCAGCAGCCCACAACAGGGCTCTGGGGCCAACGTCCTGACTTTC.

The J gene is TRBJ1-1, the V gene TRBV7-2; 10 nucleotides line up with TRBD1. Germline CDR1 reads SGHTA; CDR2 reads FQGNSA. The V segment lost 5 bases and the J segment 3 bases; nucleotides outside the gene matches: 6. CDR3 length equals 15 residues. The CDR3 spells CASSRTGGLYTEAFF. For the CDR3, the DNA is TGTGCCAGCAGCCGGACAGGGGGTTTATACACTGAAGCTTTCTTT.

This clone was found once. The chain recombines TRBV11-2 with TRBJ1-6; TRBD1 aligns across 7 bases. CDR1 is SGHAT, CDR2 FQNNGV, per germline. Trimming took 1 base from V and 6 from J; bases not matched to a gene: 9. The CDR3 contains 17 residues. The CDR3 DNA sequence: TGTGCCAGCAGCTTAGTGGGCAGGGGGTTAGGTAATTCACCCCTCCACTTT. Translating it yields CASSLVGRGLGNSPLHF.

The genes are TRBV30 and TRBJ2-3, with 11 bases fitting TRBD2. CDR1 and CDR2 from the germline V gene are GTSNPN and SVGIG (reference sequence). The junction had 12 bases not matched to a gene; V was cut back by 4 bases and J by 12 bases. The CDR3 is 14 amino acids. CDR3 loop: CAWTASGGPGPQYF. The CDR3 coding sequence is TGTGCCTGGACGGCTAGCGGGGGGCCAGGGCCCCAGTATTTT.

This clone appeared once. This sequence joins TRBV4-3 and TRBJ2-2; D gene unclear. Germline V gene data show CDR1 as LGHNA and CDR2 as YSLEER. V shed 6 bases and J shed 3 bases, with 11 bases lying between them. The CDR3 has 14 residues. CDR3 sequence: CASRTVTYTGELFF. In DNA form, the CDR3 reads TGCGCCAGCAGAACGGTGACATACACCGGGGAGCTGTTTTTT.

This clone was picked up a small number of times. The rearrangement joins TRBV7-6 to TRBJ2-5; TRBD2 aligns across 10 bases. CDR3 length: 15 residues. Germline CDR1 and CDR2: SGHVS and FNYEAQ. After removal of 1 base from V and 8 bases from J, the junction contained 7 bases not matched to a gene. The DNA for the CDR3 is TGTGCCAGCAGCTTAGGCAGCGGGGGGGCAGGAACCCAGTACTTC. Amino acid sequence: CASSLGSGGAGTQYF.

V and J are TRBV6-2 or TRBV6-3 and TRBJ2-5, with D maybe TRBD1 (5 bases). Trimming pared 4 bases from V and 4 bases from J, leaving 13 bases between. The length of the CDR3 is 14 residues. Germline V CDR1 and CDR2: MNHEY, SVGEGT. The CDR3 spells CASSSPYRRETQYF. The CDR3 DNA sequence: TGTGCCAGCAGTTCGCCCTACAGGAGAGAGACCCAGTACTTC.

This clone has only one observation. The chain joins TRBV28 to TRBJ1-2; no firm D call. CDR1 is MDHEN, CDR2 SYDVKM, per germline. V lost 6 bases and J 8 bases, leaving 13 bases between the germline ends. This CDR3 is built from 12 residues. In DNA, the CDR3 is TGTGCCAGCAGACCCTCGGGAGCAGGCTACACCTTC. It is translated as CASRPSGAGYTF.

V and J are TRBV7-2 and TRBJ1-4; TRBD1 matches 11 bases. Unmatched junction bases numbered 4, after V lost 6 bases and J lost 7 bases. CDR3 length equals 14 residues. CDR1 SGHTA and CDR2 FQGNSA come from the germline V gene. CDR3 loop: CASRRTGGSEKLFF. CDR3 DNA: TGTGCCAGCAGGAGGACAGGGGGCAGTGAAAAACTGTTTTTT.

This clone showed up just a few times. This chain uses TRBV19 with TRBJ1-4; D is unresolved. CDR1 and CDR2 from the germline V gene are LNHDA and SQIVND (reference sequence). This CDR3 is 13 amino acids long. The V gene lost 9 bases and the J gene lost 5 bases, with 13 bases spanning the gap. The CDR3 DNA sequence: TGTGCCAGCGAGGGCGGGATGAATGAAAAACTGTTTTTT. This encodes CASEGGMNEKLFF.

The rearrangement uses TRBV7-3 and TRBJ2-2, with D uncertain. CDR1 is SGHTA and CDR2 is FQGTGA in the germline V gene. The CDR3 is made up of 13 amino acids. V was shortened by 6 bases and J by 4 bases, with 9 bases between the two germline ends. The CDR3 is CASSQGFTGELFF. The CDR3 nucleotides are TGTGCCAGCAGTCAAGGGTTCACCGGGGAGCTGTTTTTT.

J is TRBJ1-6 and V is TRBV6-5; 8 bases align to TRBD1. The V gene's germline CDR1 is MNHEY and CDR2 SVGAGI. The CDR3 covers 14 residues. The V segment lost 4 bases and the J segment 8 bases; nucleotides outside the gene matches: 4. CDR3 in DNA: TGTGCCAGCAGTTGGACAGGGCCGGATTCACCCCTCCACTTT. This gives the protein CASSWTGPDSPLHF.

The V gene is TRBV6-5, the J gene TRBJ2-7; D is unclear. The germline V gene encodes CDR1 MNHEY and CDR2 SVGAGI. This CDR3 region has 12 residues. Trimming pared 6 bases from V and 5 bases from J, leaving 11 bases between. Here the CDR3 reads CASRRHPHEQYF. Here the CDR3 DNA reads TGTGCCAGCAGAAGACATCCCCACGAGCAGTACTTC.

This rearrangement joins TRBV3-1 (or the pseudogene TRBV3-2) to TRBJ1-2; D gene uncertain. V lost 4 bases and J lost 3, with 18 bases in between. This CDR3 spans 16 amino acids. Germline-derived CDR1 and CDR2 are LGHDT and YNNKEL (reference sequence). The CDR3 sequence is CASSPVGSSPHYGYTF. The DNA of the CDR3 is TGTGCCAGCAGCCCGGTCGGGTCATCCCCGCACTATGGCTACACCTTC.

This clone was seen only a few times. V is TRBV7-6 and J is TRBJ2-1; a possible D gene is TRBD2 (5 bases). This CDR3 spans 15 amino acids. Germline loops: CDR1 SGHVS, CDR2 FNYEAQ. V was cut by 3 bases and J by 5 bases, with 14 bases left in between. CDR3 coding DNA: TGTGCCAGCAGCTTTCCGGGAAGCGGTCACAATGAGCAGTTCTTC. It is translated as CASSFPGSGHNEQFF.

The V call is TRBV19, the J call TRBJ1-3, with no clear D. The CDR3 contains 15 residues. CDR1 LNHDA and CDR2 SQIVND come from the germline V gene (reference sequence). V lost 3 bases and J lost 0, with 9 bases in between. The CDR3 region is CASSITGSSGNTIYF. The CDR3 DNA sequence: TGTGCCAGTAGTATCACGGGGAGCTCTGGAAACACCATATATTTT.

This clone appeared once. The chain employs TRBV4-2 and TRBJ2-3; D gene uncertain. The germline gives CDR1 LGHNA, CDR2 YNFKEQ. V was cut by 4 bases and J by 1 base, with 12 bases left in between. The CDR3 runs to 15 residues. CDR3 residues: CASSPTLGGTDTQYF. As DNA, the CDR3 is TGTGCCAGCAGCCCGACCCTAGGAGGCACAGATACGCAGTATTTT.

A few counts support this clone. The V gene is TRBV9, the J gene TRBJ2-2, with D maybe TRBD1 (6 bases). The CDR3 extends over 13 amino acids. With 4 bases removed from V and 5 bases from J, the gap between germline ends came to 9 bases. Germline V gene data show CDR1 as SGDLS and CDR2 as YYNGEE. CDR3 in amino acids: CASSKQGTGELFF. The CDR3 DNA reads as TGTGCCAGCAGCAAACAGGGAACCGGGGAGCTGTTTTTT.

The V and J genes are TRBV7-9 and TRBJ1-4; D is ambiguous. The CDR3 totals 12 residues. V lost 3 bases and J 8 bases, leaving 7 bases between the germline ends. Germline lookup yields CDR1 SEHNR and CDR2 FQNEAQ (reference sequence). CDR3 nucleotide sequence: TGTGCCAGCAGCTTCTTCGGAGAAAAACTGTTTTTT. This gives the protein CASSFFGEKLFF.

The chain joins TRBV7-2 to TRBJ1-1, with D maybe TRBD1 (6 bases). CDR3 length equals 15 residues. Trimming pared 1 base from V and 5 bases from J, leaving 14 bases between. Germline V lookup: CDR1 SGHTA, CDR2 FQGNSA. CDR3 amino acids: CASSLGTAGETEAFF. DNA of the CDR3: TGTGCCAGCAGCTTAGGGACAGCCGGGGAAACTGAAGCTTTCTTT.

The V gene is TRBV30, the J gene TRBJ1-2; D unresolved. Germline CDR1 is GTSNPN and CDR2 is SVGIG (reference sequence). This CDR3 contains 14 residues. V lost 3 bases, J lost 6 bases, and 17 bases lay in between. CDR3 nucleotide sequence: TGTGCCTGGAGGACTCCGGGCGGGGAACATGGCTACACCTTC. This translates into CAWRTPGGEHGYTF.